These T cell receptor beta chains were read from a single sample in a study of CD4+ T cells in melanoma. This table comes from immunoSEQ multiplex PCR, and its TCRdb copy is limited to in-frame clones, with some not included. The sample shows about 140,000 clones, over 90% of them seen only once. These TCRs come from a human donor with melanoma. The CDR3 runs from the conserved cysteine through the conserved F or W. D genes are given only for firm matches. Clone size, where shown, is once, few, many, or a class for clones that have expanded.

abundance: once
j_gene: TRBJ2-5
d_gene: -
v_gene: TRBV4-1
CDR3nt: TGCGCCAGCAGCCCACGTCGGTGGGGGGATCGAGAGACCCAGTACTTC
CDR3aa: CASSPRRWGDRETQYF

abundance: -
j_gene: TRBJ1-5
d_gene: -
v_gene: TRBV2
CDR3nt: TGTGCCAGCAGTCCTTCGGGGGGGAATGCCAATCAGCCCCAGCATTTT
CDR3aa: CASSPSGGNANQPQHF

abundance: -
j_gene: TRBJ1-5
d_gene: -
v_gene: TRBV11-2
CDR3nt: TGTGCCAGCAGCTTAGTACAGGGTCAGCCCCAGCATTTT
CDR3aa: CASSLVQGQPQHF

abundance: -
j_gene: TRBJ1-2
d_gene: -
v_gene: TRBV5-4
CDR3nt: TGTGCCAGCAGCACAGCTGGTATGGCTAACTATGGCTACACCTTC
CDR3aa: CASSTAGMANYGYTF

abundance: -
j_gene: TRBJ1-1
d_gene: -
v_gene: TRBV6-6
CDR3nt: TGTGCCAGCAGCTACCAAAACAGGGAGCCTGAAGCTTTCTTT
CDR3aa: CASSYQNREPEAFF

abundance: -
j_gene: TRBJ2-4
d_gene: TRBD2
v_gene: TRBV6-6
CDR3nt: TGTGCCGGCGGGAGATCCCAAAACATTCAGTACTTC
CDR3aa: CAGGRSQNIQYF

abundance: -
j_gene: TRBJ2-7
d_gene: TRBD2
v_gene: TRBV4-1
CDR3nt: TGCGCCAGCAGCTTCGGCGGGGGCTACGAGCAGTACTTC
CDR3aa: CASSFGGGYEQYF

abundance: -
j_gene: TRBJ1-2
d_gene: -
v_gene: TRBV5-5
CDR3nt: TGTGCCAGCAGCTTGCGTCCTGGACAGTCTGATGGCTACACCTTC
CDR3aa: CASSLRPGQSDGYTF

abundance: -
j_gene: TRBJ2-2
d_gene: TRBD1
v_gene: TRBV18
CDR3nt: TGTGCCAGCTCACCCGGGACAGGGAGTCTCGCCGGGGAGCTGTTTTTT
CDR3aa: CASSPGTGSLAGELFF

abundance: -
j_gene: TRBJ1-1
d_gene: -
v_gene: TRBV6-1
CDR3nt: TGTGCCAGCAGTGTGGGCAGCGAATACACTGAAGCTTTCTTT
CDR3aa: CASSVGSEYTEAFF

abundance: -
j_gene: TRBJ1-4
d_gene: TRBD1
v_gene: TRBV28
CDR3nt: TGTGCCAGCAGTTTGAGTCCCGGGACAGGGTATGAAAAACTGTTTTTT
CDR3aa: CASSLSPGTGYEKLFF

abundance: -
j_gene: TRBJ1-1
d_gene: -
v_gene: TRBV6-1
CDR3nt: TGTGCCAGCAGTGAACCCCCGGAAGCTTTCTTT
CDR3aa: CASSEPPEAFF

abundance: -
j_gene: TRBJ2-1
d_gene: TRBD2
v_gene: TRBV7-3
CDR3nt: TGTGCCAGCAGCTTAACTCTAGCGGGGGACAATGAGCAGTTCTTC
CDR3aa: CASSLTLAGDNEQFF

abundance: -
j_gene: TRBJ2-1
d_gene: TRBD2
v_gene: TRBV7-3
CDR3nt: TGTGCCAGCAGTTCCCGGGGGGGGTCCTACAATGAGCAGTTCTTC
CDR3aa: CASSSRGGSYNEQFF

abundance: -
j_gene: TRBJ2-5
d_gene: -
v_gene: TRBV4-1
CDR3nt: TGCGCCAGCAGCCAAGAGGGGGATATGGGGGAGACCCAGTACTTC
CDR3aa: CASSQEGDMGETQYF

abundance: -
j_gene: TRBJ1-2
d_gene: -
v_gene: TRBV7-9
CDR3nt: TGTGCCAGCAGCTTTTTTGCAGGGAGGGGATTTGAGACAAACTATGGCTACACCTTC
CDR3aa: CASSFFAGRGFETNYGYTF

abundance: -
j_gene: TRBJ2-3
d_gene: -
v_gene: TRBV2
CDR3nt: TGTGCCAGCAGTGTTGGCTCTAGCACAGATACGCAGTATTTT
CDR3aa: CASSVGSSTDTQYF

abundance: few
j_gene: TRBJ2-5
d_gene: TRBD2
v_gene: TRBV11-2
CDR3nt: TGTGCCAGCAGCTTAGGGTTGGGAGCTAGCGGGGGTAGGGAGACCCAGTACTTC
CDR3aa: CASSLGLGASGGRETQYF

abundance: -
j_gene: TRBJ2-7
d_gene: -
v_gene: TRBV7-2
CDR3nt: TGTGCCAGCAGCTTAGCGATGGGGGGGGGCCTCTCCTACGAGCAGTACTTC
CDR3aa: CASSLAMGGGLSYEQYF

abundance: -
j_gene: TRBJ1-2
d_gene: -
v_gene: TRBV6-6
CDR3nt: TGTGCCAGCACCGGGGCTAACTATGGCTACACCTTC
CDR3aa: CASTGANYGYTF

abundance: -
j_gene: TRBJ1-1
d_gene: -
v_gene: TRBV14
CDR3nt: TGTGCCAGCAGCTTTTACAGCGGTAACACTGAAGCTTTCTTT
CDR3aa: CASSFYSGNTEAFF

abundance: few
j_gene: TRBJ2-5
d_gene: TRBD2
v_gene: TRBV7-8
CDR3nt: TGTGCCAGCAGCTTCGGACTAGCGGGGGGGCCTGGAGAGACCCAGTACTTC
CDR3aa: CASSFGLAGGPGETQYF

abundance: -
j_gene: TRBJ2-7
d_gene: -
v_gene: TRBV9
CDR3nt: TGTGCCAGCACCCCGACAGCCTCCTCCTACGAGCAGTACTTC
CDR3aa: CASTPTASSYEQYF

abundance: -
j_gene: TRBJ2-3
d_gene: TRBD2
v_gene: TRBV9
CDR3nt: TGTGCCAGCAGCGTTGCCGCGACTAGCGGGGTTACAGATACGCAGTATTTT
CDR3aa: CASSVAATSGVTDTQYF

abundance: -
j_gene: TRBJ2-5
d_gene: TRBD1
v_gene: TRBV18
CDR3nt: TGTGCCAGCTCACCAGACAGGGGGGGAGAGACCCAGTACTTC
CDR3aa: CASSPDRGGETQYF

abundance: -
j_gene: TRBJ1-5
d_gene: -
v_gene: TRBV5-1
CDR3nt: TGCGCCAGCAGCTTACCGAGGACAGTATACAATCAGCCCCAGCATTTT
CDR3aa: CASSLPRTVYNQPQHF

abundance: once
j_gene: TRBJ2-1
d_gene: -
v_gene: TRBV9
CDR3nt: TGTGCCAGCAGCGTGGAGACGAGCAATGAGCAGTTCTTC
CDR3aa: CASSVETSNEQFF

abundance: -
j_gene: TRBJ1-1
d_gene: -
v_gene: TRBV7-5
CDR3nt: TGTGCCAGAGCGGGGGCTTTGAACACTGAAGCTTTCTTT
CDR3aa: CARAGALNTEAFF

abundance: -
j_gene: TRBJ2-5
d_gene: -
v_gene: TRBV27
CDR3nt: TGTGCCAGCAGTTTGTATGGCAGACAAGAGACCCAGTACTTC
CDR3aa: CASSLYGRQETQYF

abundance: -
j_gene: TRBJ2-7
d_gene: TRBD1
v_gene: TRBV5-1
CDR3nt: TGCGCCAGCAGCTGGGGCCCCGACAGGGTTGTGGAGCAGTACTTC
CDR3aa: CASSWGPDRVVEQYF

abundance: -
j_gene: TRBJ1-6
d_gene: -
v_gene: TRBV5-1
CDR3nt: TGCGCCAGCAGCCTGCGGGGCCAGGGGCTCTCACCCCTCCACTTT
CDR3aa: CASSLRGQGLSPLHF

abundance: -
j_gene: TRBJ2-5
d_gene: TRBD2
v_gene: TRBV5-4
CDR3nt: TGTGCCAGCACCCGCCTGTCTAGCGGGGGGGCAGAGACCCAGTACTTC
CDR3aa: CASTRLSSGGAETQYF

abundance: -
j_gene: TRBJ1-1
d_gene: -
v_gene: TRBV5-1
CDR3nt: TGCGCCAGCAGCTTACAGGGTGGGAACACTGAAGCTTTCTTT
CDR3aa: CASSLQGGNTEAFF

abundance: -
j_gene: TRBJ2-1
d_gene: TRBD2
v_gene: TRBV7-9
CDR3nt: TGTGCCAGCAGCTATCTAGCGGGGGGGCACTTAGGTGAGCAGTTCTTC
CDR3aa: CASSYLAGGHLGEQFF

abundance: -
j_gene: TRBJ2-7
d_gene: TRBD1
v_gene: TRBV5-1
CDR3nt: TGCGCCAGCAGCTTGGGGACAGGGTTTAACGAGCAGTACTTC
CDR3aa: CASSLGTGFNEQYF

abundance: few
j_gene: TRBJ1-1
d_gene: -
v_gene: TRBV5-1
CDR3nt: TGCGCCAGCAGCTTGATTGGTAGTGAAGCTTTCTTT
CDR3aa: CASSLIGSEAFF

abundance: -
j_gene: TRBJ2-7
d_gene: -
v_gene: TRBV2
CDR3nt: TGTGCCAGCAGTGAAGGGGGTGACTACGAGCAGTACTTC
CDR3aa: CASSEGGDYEQYF

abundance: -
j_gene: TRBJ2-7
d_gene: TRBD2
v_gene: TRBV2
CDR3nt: TGTGCCAGCAGGGGACTGGCGGGGGTTCAATCCTACGAGCAGTACTTC
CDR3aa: CASRGLAGVQSYEQYF

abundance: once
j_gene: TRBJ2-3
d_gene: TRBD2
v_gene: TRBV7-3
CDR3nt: TGTGCCAGCAGGCTGCGGGGGTCCACAGATACGCAGTATTTT
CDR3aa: CASRLRGSTDTQYF

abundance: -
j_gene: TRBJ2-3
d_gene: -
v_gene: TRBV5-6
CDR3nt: TGTGCCAGCAGCTTGCCACCGGGGGGCCTCACAGATACGCAGTATTTT
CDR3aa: CASSLPPGGLTDTQYF

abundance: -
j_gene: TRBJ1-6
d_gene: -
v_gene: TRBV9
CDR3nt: TGTGCCAGCAGCGTAGGAGGCAGCTCCTATAATTCACCCCTCCACTTT
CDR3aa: CASSVGGSSYNSPLHF

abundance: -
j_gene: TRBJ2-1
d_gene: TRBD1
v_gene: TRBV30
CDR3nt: TGTGCCTGGAGGACAGGGCTGTCCTACAATGAGCAGTTCTTC
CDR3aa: CAWRTGLSYNEQFF